This TCR beta chain came from a study of blood T cell repertoires in COVID-19. Study as a whole: T cells, B-cell-depleted T cells, or PBMCs provided the cDNA or gDNA that served as material.

With V trimmed by 0 bases and J by 14 bases, 6 bases remained unmatched. Germline assignment: CDR1 SGHTA and CDR2 FQGNSA. The CDR3 is 13 residues long. The method was immunoSEQ multiplex PCR; TCRdb's version includes in-frame clones alone and lacks a portion of them. The sample lists around 240,000 clones, approximately 85% seen once, with around 1% in the top ten. The sequencing sample was made of peripheral blood. The V and J genes are TRBV7-2 and TRBJ2-1; 8 bases are shared with TRBD2. This clonotype originated in a middle-aged man with acute or convalescent COVID-19. The CDR3 DNA reads as TGTGCCAGCAGCTTAGCCCGTAGCGGGGAAGAGTTCTTC. It specifies CASSLARSGEEFF.